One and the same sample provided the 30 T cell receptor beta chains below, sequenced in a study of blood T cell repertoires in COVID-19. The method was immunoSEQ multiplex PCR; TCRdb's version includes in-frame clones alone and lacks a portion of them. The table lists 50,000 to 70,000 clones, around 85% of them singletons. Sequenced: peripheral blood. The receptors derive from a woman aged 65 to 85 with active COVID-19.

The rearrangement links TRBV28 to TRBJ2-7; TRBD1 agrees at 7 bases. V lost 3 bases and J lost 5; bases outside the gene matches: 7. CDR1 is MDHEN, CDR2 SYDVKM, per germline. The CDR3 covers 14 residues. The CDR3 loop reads CASSLLTGNHEQYF. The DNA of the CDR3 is TGTGCCAGCAGTTTGTTGACAGGGAACCACGAGCAGTACTTC.

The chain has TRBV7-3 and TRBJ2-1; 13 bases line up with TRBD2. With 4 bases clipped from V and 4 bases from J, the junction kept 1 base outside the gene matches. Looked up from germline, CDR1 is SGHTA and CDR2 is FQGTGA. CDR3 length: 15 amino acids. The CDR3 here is CASSSGLAGYNEQFF. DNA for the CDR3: TGTGCCAGCAGCTCGGGACTAGCGGGGTACAATGAGCAGTTCTTC. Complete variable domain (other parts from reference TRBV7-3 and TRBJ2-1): GAGVSQTPSNKVTEKGKYVELRCDPISGHTALYWYRQSLGQGPEFLIYFQGTGAADDSGLPNDRFFAVRPEGSVSTLKIQRTERGDSAVYLCASSSGLAGYNEQFFGPGTRLTVL.

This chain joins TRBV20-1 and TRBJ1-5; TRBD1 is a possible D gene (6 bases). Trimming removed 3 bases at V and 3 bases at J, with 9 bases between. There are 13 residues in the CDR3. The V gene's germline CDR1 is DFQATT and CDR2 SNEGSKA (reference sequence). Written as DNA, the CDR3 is TGCAGTGCTAGTAGGGGGAACAATCAGCCCCAGCATTTT. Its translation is CSASRGNNQPQHF.

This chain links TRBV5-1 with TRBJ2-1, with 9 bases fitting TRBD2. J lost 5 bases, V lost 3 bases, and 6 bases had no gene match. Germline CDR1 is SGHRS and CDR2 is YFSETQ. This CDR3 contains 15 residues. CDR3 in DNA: TGCGCCAGCAGCTCCCCTAGCGGGAAACACAATGAGCAGTTCTTC. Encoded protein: CASSSPSGKHNEQFF.

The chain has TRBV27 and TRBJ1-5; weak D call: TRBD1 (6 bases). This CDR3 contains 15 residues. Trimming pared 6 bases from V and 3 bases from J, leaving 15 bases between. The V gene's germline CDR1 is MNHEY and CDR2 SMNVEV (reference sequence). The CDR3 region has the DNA TGTGCCAGCAGCTGGGGAGGGGGGCCCAATCAGCCCCAGCATTTT. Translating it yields CASSWGGGPNQPQHF.

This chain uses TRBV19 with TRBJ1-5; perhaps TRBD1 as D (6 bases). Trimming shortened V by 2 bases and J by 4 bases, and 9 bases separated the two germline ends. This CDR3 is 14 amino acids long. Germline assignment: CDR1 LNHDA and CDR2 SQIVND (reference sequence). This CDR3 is CASSIKGGNQPQHF. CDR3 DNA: TGTGCCAGTAGTATAAAGGGGGGGAATCAGCCCCAGCATTTT.

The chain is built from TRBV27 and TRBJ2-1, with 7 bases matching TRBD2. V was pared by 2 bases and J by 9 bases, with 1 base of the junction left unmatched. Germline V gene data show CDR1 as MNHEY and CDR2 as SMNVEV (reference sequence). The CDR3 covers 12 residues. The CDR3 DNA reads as TGTGCCAGCAGTTTAGGGGGGGGTGAGCAGTTCTTC. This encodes CASSLGGGEQFF.

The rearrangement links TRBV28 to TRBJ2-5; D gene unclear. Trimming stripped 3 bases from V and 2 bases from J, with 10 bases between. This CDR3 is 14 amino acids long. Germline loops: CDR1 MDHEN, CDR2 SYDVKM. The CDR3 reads CASSLVSTQETQYF. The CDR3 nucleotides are TGTGCCAGCAGTTTGGTCAGTACGCAAGAGACCCAGTACTTC.

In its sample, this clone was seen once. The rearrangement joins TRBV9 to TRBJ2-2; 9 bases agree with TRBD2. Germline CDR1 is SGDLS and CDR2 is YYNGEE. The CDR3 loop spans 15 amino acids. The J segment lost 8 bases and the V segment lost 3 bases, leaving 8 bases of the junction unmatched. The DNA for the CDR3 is TGTGCCAGCAGCGCGCGTAGCGGGAGTGCTGGGGAGCTGTTTTTT. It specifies CASSARSGSAGELFF.

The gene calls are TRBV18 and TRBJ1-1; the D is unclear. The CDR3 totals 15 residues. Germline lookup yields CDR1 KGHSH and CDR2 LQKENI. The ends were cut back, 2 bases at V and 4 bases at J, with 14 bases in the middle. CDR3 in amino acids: CASSPGRITGTEAFF. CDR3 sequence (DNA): TGTGCCAGCTCACCAGGCCGTATCACGGGCACTGAAGCTTTCTTT.

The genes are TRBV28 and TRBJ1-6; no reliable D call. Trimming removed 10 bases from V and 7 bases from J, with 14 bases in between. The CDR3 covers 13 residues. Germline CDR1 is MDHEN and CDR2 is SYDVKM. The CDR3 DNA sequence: TGTGCCACCCAGTTCCCCGGGAATTCACCCCTCCACTTT. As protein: CATQFPGNSPLHF.

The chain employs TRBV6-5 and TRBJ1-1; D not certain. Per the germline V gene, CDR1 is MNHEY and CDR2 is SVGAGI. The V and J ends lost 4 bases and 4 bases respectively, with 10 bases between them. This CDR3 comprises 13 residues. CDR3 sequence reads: CASSSVGTTEAFF. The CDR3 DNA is TGTGCCAGCAGTTCAGTGGGCACCACTGAAGCTTTCTTT.

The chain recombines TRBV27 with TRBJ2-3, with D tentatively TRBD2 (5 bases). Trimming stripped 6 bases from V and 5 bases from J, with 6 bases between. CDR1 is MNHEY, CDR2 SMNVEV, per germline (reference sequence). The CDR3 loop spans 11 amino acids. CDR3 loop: CASREEDTQYF. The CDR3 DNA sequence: TGTGCCAGCAGGGAGGAAGATACGCAGTATTTT.

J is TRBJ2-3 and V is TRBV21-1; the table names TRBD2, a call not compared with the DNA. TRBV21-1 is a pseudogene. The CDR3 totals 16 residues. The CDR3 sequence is CASSIGLAGRDRYAVF. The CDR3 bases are TGTGCCAGCAGCATCGGACTAGCGGGAAGGGACAGATACGCAGTATTT.

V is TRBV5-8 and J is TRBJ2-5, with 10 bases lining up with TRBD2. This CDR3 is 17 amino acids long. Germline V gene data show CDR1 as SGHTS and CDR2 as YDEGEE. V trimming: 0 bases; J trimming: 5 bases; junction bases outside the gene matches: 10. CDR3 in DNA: TGTGCCAGCAGCTTGGACGGACTAGCGGTCAGAGCTGAGACCCAGTACTTC. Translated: CASSLDGLAVRAETQYF.

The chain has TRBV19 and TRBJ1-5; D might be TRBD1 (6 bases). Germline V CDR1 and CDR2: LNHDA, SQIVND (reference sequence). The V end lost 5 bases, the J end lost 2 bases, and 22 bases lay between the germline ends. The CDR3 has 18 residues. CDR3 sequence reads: CASSPNVRGRTRNQPQHF. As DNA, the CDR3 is TGTGCCAGTAGTCCCAATGTCAGGGGCCGGACTCGCAATCAGCCCCAGCATTTT.

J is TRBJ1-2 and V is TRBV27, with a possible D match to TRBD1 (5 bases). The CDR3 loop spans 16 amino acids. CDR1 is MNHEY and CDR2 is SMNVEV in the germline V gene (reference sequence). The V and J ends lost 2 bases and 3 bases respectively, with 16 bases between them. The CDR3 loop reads CASSLNWEGPHYGYTF. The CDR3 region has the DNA TGTGCCAGCAGTTTAAATTGGGAGGGGCCGCACTATGGCTACACCTTC.

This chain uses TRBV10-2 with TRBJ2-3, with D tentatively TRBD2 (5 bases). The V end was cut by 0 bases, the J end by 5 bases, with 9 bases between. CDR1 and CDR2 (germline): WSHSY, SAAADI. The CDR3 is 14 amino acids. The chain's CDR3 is CASSESTEVDTQYF. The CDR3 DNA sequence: TGCGCCAGCAGTGAGTCCACGGAGGTAGATACGCAGTATTTT.

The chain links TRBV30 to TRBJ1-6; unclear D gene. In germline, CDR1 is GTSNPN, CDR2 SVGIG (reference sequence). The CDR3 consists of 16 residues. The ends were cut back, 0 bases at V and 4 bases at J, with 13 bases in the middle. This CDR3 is CAWSVSGHNYNSPLHF. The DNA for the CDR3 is TGTGCCTGGAGTGTTTCGGGTCACAATTATAATTCACCCCTCCACTTT.

The CDR3 coding sequence is TGTGCCAGCACCTCAGGGGGCCTCCAAGAGACCCAGTACTTC. Its protein is CASTSGGLQETQYF. The chain is built from TRBV11-2 and TRBJ2-5, with 8 bases matching TRBD1. J lost 1 base, V lost 7 bases, and 5 bases had no gene match. This CDR3 is built from 14 residues. The V gene's germline CDR1 is SGHAT and CDR2 FQNNGV.

The CDR3, as DNA: TGTGCCAGCAGTCTTGGACGGGGGGGATACTACGAGCAGTACTTC. Its translation: CASSLGRGGYYEQYF. V is TRBV27 and J is TRBJ2-7, with 8 bases identical to TRBD2. CDR1 MNHEY and CDR2 SMNVEV come from the germline V gene (reference sequence). The junction had 9 bases not matched to a gene; V was cut back by 5 bases and J by 3 bases. This CDR3 has 15 residues.

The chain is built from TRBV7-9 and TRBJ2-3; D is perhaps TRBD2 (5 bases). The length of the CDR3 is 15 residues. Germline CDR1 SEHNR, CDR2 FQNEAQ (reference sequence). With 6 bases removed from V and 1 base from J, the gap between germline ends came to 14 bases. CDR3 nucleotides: TGTGCCAGCAGGCCGAATCGGGGTGGCACAGATACGCAGTATTTT. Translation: CASRPNRGGTDTQYF. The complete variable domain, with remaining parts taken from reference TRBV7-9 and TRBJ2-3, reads DTGVSQNPRHKITKRGQNVTFRCDPISEHNRLYWYRQTLGQGPEFLTYFQNEAQLEKSRLLSDRFSAERPKGSFSTLEIQRTEQGDSAMYLCASRPNRGGTDTQYFGPGTRLTVL.

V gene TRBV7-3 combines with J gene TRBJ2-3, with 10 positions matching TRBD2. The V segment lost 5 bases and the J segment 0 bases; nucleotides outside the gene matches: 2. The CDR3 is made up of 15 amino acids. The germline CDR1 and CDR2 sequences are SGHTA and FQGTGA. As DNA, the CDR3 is TGTGCCAGCAGCCGGACTAGCGGTAGCACAGATACGCAGTATTTT. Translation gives CASSRTSGSTDTQYF.

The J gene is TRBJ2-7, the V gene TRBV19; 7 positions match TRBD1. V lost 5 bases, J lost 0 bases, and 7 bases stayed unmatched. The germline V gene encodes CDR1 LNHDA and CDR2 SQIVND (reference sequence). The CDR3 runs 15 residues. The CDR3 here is CASSSSGTVSYEQYF. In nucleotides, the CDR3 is TGTGCCAGTAGTTCGTCCGGGACAGTCTCCTACGAGCAGTACTTC.

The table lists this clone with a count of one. CDR3: CASSPPQGTNSPLHF. CDR3 DNA sequence: TGTGCCAGCAGCCCCCCCCAGGGGACGAATTCACCCCTCCACTTT. The V and J genes are TRBV7-9 and TRBJ1-6; a possible D gene is TRBD1 (6 bases). The CDR3 has 15 amino acids. V dropped 5 bases and J dropped 7 bases, with 15 bases sitting between them. CDR1 is SEHNR, CDR2 FQNEAQ, per germline (reference sequence).

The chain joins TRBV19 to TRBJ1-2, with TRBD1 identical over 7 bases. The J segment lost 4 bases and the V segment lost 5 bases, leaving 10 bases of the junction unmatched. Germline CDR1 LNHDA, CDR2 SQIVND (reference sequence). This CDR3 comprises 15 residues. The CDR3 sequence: CASSVAGGNGYGYTF. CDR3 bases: TGTGCCAGTAGTGTCGCAGGGGGTAACGGCTATGGCTACACCTTC.

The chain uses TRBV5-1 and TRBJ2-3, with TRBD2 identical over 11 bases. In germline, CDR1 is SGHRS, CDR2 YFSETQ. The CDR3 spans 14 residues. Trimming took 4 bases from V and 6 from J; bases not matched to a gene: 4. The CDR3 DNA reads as TGCGCCAGCAGCACTAGCGGGGGTTCGGATACGCAGTATTTT. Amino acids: CASSTSGGSDTQYF.

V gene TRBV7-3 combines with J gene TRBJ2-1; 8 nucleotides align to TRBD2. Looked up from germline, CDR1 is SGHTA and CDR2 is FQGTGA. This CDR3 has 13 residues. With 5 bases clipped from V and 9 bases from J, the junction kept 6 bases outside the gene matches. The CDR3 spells CASSPGTRSEQFF. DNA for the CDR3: TGTGCCAGCAGCCCCGGGACTAGGAGTGAGCAGTTCTTC.

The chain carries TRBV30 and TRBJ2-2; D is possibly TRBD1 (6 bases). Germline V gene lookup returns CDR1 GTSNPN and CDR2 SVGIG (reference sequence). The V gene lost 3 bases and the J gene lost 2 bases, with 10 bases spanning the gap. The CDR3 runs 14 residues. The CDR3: CAWSLDSNTGELFF. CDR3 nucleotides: TGTGCCTGGAGCCTGGACAGTAACACCGGGGAGCTGTTTTTT.

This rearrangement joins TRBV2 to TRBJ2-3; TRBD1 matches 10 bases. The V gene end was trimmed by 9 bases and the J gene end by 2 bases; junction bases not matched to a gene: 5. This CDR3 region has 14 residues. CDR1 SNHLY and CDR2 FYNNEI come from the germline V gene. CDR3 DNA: TGTGCCAGTGGGACAGGGGCTAACACAGATACGCAGTATTTT. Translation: CASGTGANTDTQYF.